Following are 27 T cell receptor beta chains from one sample sequenced in a study of blood T cell repertoires in COVID-19. Here immunoSEQ multiplex PCR was the method, and the copy in TCRdb shows in-frame clones only, minus some. Of some 300,000 clones in the sample, around 89% were seen once. Input material: PBMCs or T cells enriched from blood (not recorded which). The receptor source for this set is a woman aged 55-70 years in a cohort exposed to, infected with or recovered from COVID-19 (not recorded which).

The chain couples TRBV5-1 to TRBJ1-2; perhaps TRBD1 as D (6 bases). The germline V gene encodes CDR1 SGHRS and CDR2 YFSETQ. This CDR3 has 14 amino acids. V was clipped by 5 bases and J by 0 bases, with 11 bases between them. The CDR3 here is CASRGGPSNYGYTF. The CDR3 coding sequence is TGCGCCAGCAGAGGGGGACCCTCTAACTATGGCTACACCTTC.

This clone has more than one count but fewer than ten. The chain is built from TRBV9 and TRBJ2-1; no definite D call. Germline lookup yields CDR1 SGDLS and CDR2 YYNGEE. The CDR3 length is 13 residues. Between the trimmed V and J ends, which lost 0 bases and 6 bases, there was a span of 7 bases. The CDR3 loop is CASSVDPGNEQFF. Written as DNA, the CDR3 is TGTGCCAGCAGCGTAGACCCAGGCAATGAGCAGTTCTTC.

The chain employs TRBV28 and TRBJ2-4, with D perhaps TRBD1 (6 bases). CDR3 length equals 15 residues. Germline lookup yields CDR1 MDHEN and CDR2 SYDVKM. Trimming stripped 4 bases from V and 0 bases from J, with 10 bases between. As DNA, the CDR3 is TGTGCCAGCAGTTCGGGACATGGAGCCAAAAACATTCAGTACTTC. It yields the protein CASSSGHGAKNIQYF.

CDR3 nucleotides: TGTGCCAGCAGCCCTGGGGAGGTTAGGGCCAACGTCCTGACTTTC. This codes for CASSPGEVRANVLTF. The chain uses TRBV14 and TRBJ2-6; TRBD2 is a possible D gene (6 bases). Germline V lookup: CDR1 SGHDN, CDR2 FVKESK. The CDR3 is 15 amino acids. V gave up 4 bases and J gave up 5 bases, with 12 bases separating them.

This chain connects TRBV11-1 to TRBJ2-7; 7 positions match TRBD2. Germline-derived CDR1 and CDR2 are SGHAT and FQDESV (reference sequence). With V trimmed by 3 bases and J by 2 bases, 4 bases remained unmatched. This CDR3 is built from 14 residues. This chain's CDR3 is CASSLDAGAYEQYF. The CDR3 DNA sequence: TGTGCCAGCAGCTTGGATGCGGGAGCCTACGAGCAGTACTTC.

The chain links TRBV9 to TRBJ2-3; 11 bases map to TRBD2. CDR1 SGDLS and CDR2 YYNGEE come from the germline V gene. V trimming: 3 bases; J trimming: 0 bases; junction bases outside the gene matches: 9. This CDR3 is 18 amino acids long. Here the CDR3 reads CASSDPRTSGLSTDTQYF. The CDR3 bases are TGTGCCAGCAGCGACCCGCGGACTAGCGGGCTGAGCACAGATACGCAGTATTTT. The full variable domain, with the rest looked up from reference TRBV9 and TRBJ2-3, is DSGVTQTPKHLITATGQRVTLRCSPRSGDLSVYWYQQSLDQGLQFLIQYYNGEERAKGNILERFSAQQFPDLHSELNLSSLELGDSALYFCASSDPRTSGLSTDTQYFGPGTRLTVL.

In its sample, this clone was seen once. V usage is TRBV5-1 and J usage is TRBJ1-3; D might be TRBD1 (6 bases). Trimming pared 4 bases from V and 4 bases from J, leaving 18 bases between. The V gene's germline CDR1 is SGHRS and CDR2 YFSETQ. The CDR3 totals 16 residues. CDR3 protein: CASSPTTGFVGNTIYF. CDR3 coding DNA: TGCGCCAGCAGCCCGACTACAGGGTTTGTCGGAAACACCATATATTTT.

The V gene is TRBV5-1, the J gene TRBJ2-2; the D gene is possibly TRBD1 (5 bases). Germline values: CDR1 SGHRS, CDR2 YFSETQ. With 6 bases removed from V and 0 bases from J, the gap between germline ends came to 12 bases. The CDR3 loop spans 15 amino acids. CDR3 loop: CASKGAQANTGELFF. DNA for the CDR3: TGCGCCAGCAAAGGGGCTCAAGCGAACACCGGGGAGCTGTTTTTT.

The rearrangement uses TRBV29-1 and TRBJ2-7; 8 bases are a match to TRBD1. There are 14 residues in the CDR3. Germline trimming cut 1 base from V and 2 bases from J; bases unmatched to any gene: 4. Germline values: CDR1 SQVTM, CDR2 ANQGSEA. The CDR3 region has the DNA TGCAGCGTTGAAGTACAGGGGGGTCCCTACGAGCAGTACTTC. It is translated as CSVEVQGGPYEQYF.

The chain links TRBV5-1 to TRBJ2-3, with 7 bases lining up with TRBD1. The germline V gene encodes CDR1 SGHRS and CDR2 YFSETQ. The V segment lost 1 base and the J segment 1 base; nucleotides outside the gene matches: 3. This CDR3 is 15 amino acids long. The CDR3 region has the DNA TGCGCCAGCAGCTTGAGGGACAGACGCACAGATACGCAGTATTTT. Translated: CASSLRDRRTDTQYF.

The chain combines TRBV28 with TRBJ1-2; D is uncertain. This CDR3 comprises 11 residues. Germline assignment: CDR1 MDHEN and CDR2 SYDVKM. V gave up 7 bases and J gave up 3 bases, with 6 bases separating them. CDR3 loop: CASISDYGYTF. CDR3 bases: TGTGCCAGCATTTCGGACTATGGCTACACCTTC.

The chain carries TRBV18 and TRBJ2-2; 8 bases fit TRBD1. Germline V lookup: CDR1 KGHSH, CDR2 LQKENI. V trimming: 0 bases; J trimming: 5 bases; junction bases outside the gene matches: 2. The CDR3 has 15 residues. The CDR3 DNA reads as TGTGCCAGCTCACCACCGACAGGGGAAACCGGGGAGCTGTTTTTT. It yields the protein CASSPPTGETGELFF.

The rearrangement links TRBV6-5 to TRBJ1-2; 8 bases agree with TRBD1. Per germline, CDR1 MNHEY and CDR2 SVGAGI. CDR3 length equals 15 residues. V lost 6 bases and J lost 5; bases outside the gene matches: 11. In DNA, the CDR3 is TGTGCCAGCAGACCCTCACCGGGACAGGAATATGGCTACACCTTC. Translated, it gives CASRPSPGQEYGYTF.

The rearrangement joins TRBV30 to TRBJ1-4; TRBD1 aligns across 10 bases. CDR1 and CDR2 (germline): GTSNPN, SVGIG (reference sequence). CDR3 length equals 15 residues. J gave up 5 bases and V 2 bases, and 5 bases lay outside the gene matches. The CDR3 DNA is TGTGCCTGGAGTATCGACAGGGGGCGGAATGAAAAACTGTTTTTT. Translation: CAWSIDRGRNEKLFF.

This chain connects TRBV7-9 to TRBJ2-2; TRBD1 might be the D (6 bases). V was clipped by 5 bases and J by 4 bases, with 14 bases between them. The CDR3 sequence is 15 residues long. Germline lookup yields CDR1 SEHNR and CDR2 FQNEAQ (reference sequence). The CDR3 region has the DNA TGTGCCAGCAGCCCCCAGGGGATTAGCACCGGGGAGCTGTTTTTT. Translation gives CASSPQGISTGELFF.

V usage is TRBV14 and J usage is TRBJ2-2, with D unclear. The CDR3 loop spans 13 amino acids. Trimming cost V 4 bases and J 4 bases, with 7 bases left between them. Germline V lookup: CDR1 SGHDN, CDR2 FVKESK. The CDR3 region has the DNA TGTGCCAGCAGCCCGCAGGTCACCGGGGAGCTGTTTTTT. Its protein is CASSPQVTGELFF. The full variable domain, its missing parts supplied by reference TRBV14 and TRBJ2-2, is EAGVTQFPSHSVIEKGQTVTLRCDPISGHDNLYWYRRVMGKEIKFLLHFVKESKQDESGMPNNRFLAERTGGTYSTLKVQPAELEDSGVYFCASSPQVTGELFFGEGSRLTVL.

The chain recombines TRBV7-3 with TRBJ2-7; 11 bases line up with TRBD1. The CDR3 has 15 residues. Trimming removed 5 bases from V and 3 bases from J; junction bases left unmatched: 6. The germline CDR1 and CDR2 sequences are SGHTA and FQGTGA. CDR3 coding DNA: TGTGCCAGCAGCCCGGGTGGGACAGGGGGCTACGAGCAGTACTTC. As protein: CASSPGGTGGYEQYF.

The rearrangement joins TRBV2 to TRBJ2-1; TRBD2 agrees at 7 bases. Germline V gene sequence: CDR1 SNHLY, CDR2 FYNNEI. The CDR3 runs 17 residues. V shed 0 bases, J shed 2 bases, and the junction held 7 bases outside the gene matches. CDR3 in DNA: TGTGCCAGCAGTGAAGCGCTTCGCGGGAGTACCTACAATGAGCAGTTCTTC. Translation: CASSEALRGSTYNEQFF.

The chain joins TRBV2 to TRBJ2-1, with 9 bases that match TRBD2. Trimming removed 6 bases from V and 8 bases from J; junction bases left unmatched: 2. Germline V gene data show CDR1 as SNHLY and CDR2 as FYNNEI. This CDR3 is built from 12 residues. The CDR3 DNA reads TGTGCCAGCAGGGGACTAGCAGATGAGCAGTTCTTC. It is translated as CASRGLADEQFF.

The chain couples TRBV2 to TRBJ2-1; 10 bases align to TRBD2. The CDR3 is 15 residues long. The ends lost 6 bases at V and 6 bases at J; junction bases unmatched: 8. Germline CDR1 and CDR2: SNHLY and FYNNEI. The chain's CDR3 is CASRKREGRVNEQFF. CDR3 nucleotides: TGTGCCAGCAGGAAGCGGGAGGGCCGGGTCAATGAGCAGTTCTTC.

CDR3 sequence reads: CASSRMAGQGMNTEAFF. The CDR3 DNA is TGTGCCAGCAGCCGTATGGCTGGACAGGGGATGAACACTGAAGCTTTCTTT. The gene calls are TRBV14 and TRBJ1-1; 9 bases match TRBD1. With 4 bases clipped from V and 0 bases from J, the junction kept 9 bases outside the gene matches. The CDR3 length is 17 residues. Germline V lookup: CDR1 SGHDN, CDR2 FVKESK.

The gene calls are TRBV19 and TRBJ2-7, with D perhaps TRBD1 (6 bases). This CDR3 contains 14 residues. Trimming took off 5 bases at V and 3 bases at J, with 14 bases between the two ends. The germline V gene has CDR1 LNHDA and CDR2 SQIVND (reference sequence). The CDR3 nucleotides read TGTGCCAGTAGTGGTCTGGGGGCGCGCTACGAGCAGTACTTC. Amino acid sequence: CASSGLGARYEQYF.

This rearrangement joins TRBV19 to TRBJ2-6; TRBD1 aligns across 10 bases. V lost 8 bases and J lost 0; bases outside the gene matches: 7. Looked up from germline, CDR1 is LNHDA and CDR2 is SQIVND (reference sequence). The CDR3 runs 17 residues. The CDR3 nucleotides are TGTGCCAGTCGGACAGGGGGTGTTGTCTCTGGGGCCAACGTCCTGACTTTC. It codes for CASRTGGVVSGANVLTF.

The chain links TRBV6-4 to TRBJ2-7; TRBD2 agrees at 7 bases. V was clipped by 6 bases and J by 2 bases; unmatched bases: 13. The CDR3 extends over 16 amino acids. Germline V CDR1 and CDR2: MRHNA, SNTAGT. CDR3 loop: CASRAPWDYLPYEQYF. DNA of the CDR3: TGTGCCAGCAGAGCCCCGTGGGACTACCTACCCTACGAGCAGTACTTC.

V and J are TRBV19 and TRBJ2-6, with a weak D call TRBD2 (6 bases). CDR1 LNHDA and CDR2 SQIVND come from the germline V gene (reference sequence). The CDR3 spans 18 residues. Trimming pared 7 bases from V and 3 bases from J, leaving 22 bases between. The DNA for the CDR3 is TGTGCCAGTACCCTCCCCCGGAGGGACCTCGTTGGGGCCAACGTCCTGACTTTC. Protein product: CASTLPRRDLVGANVLTF.

This chain connects TRBV13 to TRBJ1-2; D may be TRBD1 (6 bases). V was trimmed by 3 bases and J by 6 bases, leaving 14 bases between them. The CDR3 spans 14 residues. Per germline, CDR1 PRHDT and CDR2 FYEKMQ (reference sequence). DNA of the CDR3: TGTGCCAGCAGCTTGAACAGGGTTTCCAATGGCTACACCTTC. Translating it yields CASSLNRVSNGYTF.

V is TRBV21-1 and J is TRBJ2-7; the table gives TRBD1 as D, unverified against the DNA. TRBV21-1 is a pseudogene. This CDR3 spans 17 amino acids. The CDR3 is CASSKGSGDRGEYEQYF. The CDR3 DNA follows: TGTGCCAGCAGCAAAGGTTCCGGCGACAGGGGGGAATACGAGCAGTACTTC.